This T cell receptor beta chain was obtained from a study of blood T cell repertoires in COVID-19. Study as a whole: The cDNA or gDNA used as material had been derived from T cells, B-cell-depleted T cells, or PBMCs.

The table came from immunoSEQ multiplex PCR; TCRdb's copy has only in-frame clones and leaves some out. The sample includes over 150,000 clones, about 90% of them seen just once. This receptor was identified in a man in his fifties or sixties with acute or convalescent COVID-19. Sequenced: peripheral blood.

DNA of the CDR3: TGTGCCAGCAGTCCGACTAGCACGTGGAACACCGGGGAGCTGTTTTTT. Amino acids: CASSPTSTWNTGELFF. This chain links TRBV7-3 with TRBJ2-2; 7 bases align to TRBD2. CDR3 length: 16 amino acids. Germline V gene data show CDR1 as SGHTA and CDR2 as FQGTGA. J lost 1 base, V lost 6 bases, and 8 bases had no gene match.